These 28 T cell receptor beta chains share one sample of origin, sequenced in a study of T cell changes during pregnancy in multiple sclerosis. The data were produced by immunoSEQ multiplex PCR, yet TCRdb's version contains in-frame clones alone and is incomplete. The sample contains some 85,000 clones, around 94% of which appear only once. The sequenced sample was peripheral blood, obtained in the third trimester of pregnancy. The receptors come from a female donor with multiple sclerosis, enrolled in a pregnancy study.

This clone was found once. This chain joins TRBV11-2 and TRBJ2-2, with D maybe TRBD2 (5 bases). Trimming pared 4 bases from V and 4 bases from J, leaving 13 bases between. CDR1 and CDR2 from the germline V gene are SGHAT and FQNNGV. The CDR3 covers 15 residues. CDR3 nucleotides: TGTGCCAGCAGCTCAAGACGCGAGGGCACCGGGGAGCTGTTTTTT. Translating gives CASSSRREGTGELFF. Using reference TRBV11-2 and TRBJ2-2 for the parts outside the CDR3, the full variable domain is EAGVAQSPRYKIIEKRQSVAFWCNPISGHATLYWYQQILGQGPKLLIQFQNNGVVDDSQLPKDRFSAERLKGVDSTLKIQPAKLEDSAVYLCASSSRREGTGELFFGEGSRLTVL.

This rearrangement joins TRBV10-3 to TRBJ2-2, with D perhaps matching TRBD2 (6 bases). Trimming removed 8 bases at V and 0 bases at J, with 19 bases between. The germline V gene encodes CDR1 ENHRY and CDR2 SYGVKD. The CDR3 loop spans 17 amino acids. The CDR3 DNA sequence: TGTGCCATCGCCCCGGGGGTGCTACTGGCGAACACCGGGGAGCTGTTTTTT. It encodes CAIAPGVLLANTGELFF.

This sequence joins TRBV5-6 and TRBJ2-5; D possibly corresponds to TRBD1 (5 bases). The germline gives CDR1 SGHDT, CDR2 YYEEEE. Trimming left V 1 base short and J 4 bases short, with 17 bases between. This CDR3 contains 16 residues. CDR3 bases: TGTGCCAGCAGCTTGAGGCAGGGTAGAGTTGTAGAGACCCAGTACTTC. Amino acids: CASSLRQGRVVETQYF.

The chain is built from TRBV19 and TRBJ2-1, with TRBD2 matching 9 bases. Trimming removed 7 bases from V and 3 bases from J; junction bases left unmatched: 1. This CDR3 has 13 amino acids. CDR1 is LNHDA and CDR2 is SQIVND in the germline V gene (reference sequence). This CDR3 is CASKTSGYNEQFF. As DNA, the CDR3 is TGTGCCAGTAAGACTAGCGGCTACAATGAGCAGTTCTTC. Together with reference TRBV19 and TRBJ2-1, the CDR3 gives the full variable domain: DGGITQSPKYLFRKEGQNVTLSCEQNLNHDAMYWYRQDPGQGLRLIYYSQIVNDFQKGDIAEGYSVSREKKESFPLTVTSAQKNPTAFYLCASKTSGYNEQFFGPGTRLTVL.

The chain has TRBV7-3 and TRBJ1-3, with 8 bases identical to TRBD1. The trim removed 2 bases at V and 0 bases at J, leaving 3 bases unmatched. The CDR3 sequence is 16 residues long. In germline, CDR1 is SGHTA, CDR2 FQGTGA. In DNA form, the CDR3 reads TGTGCCAGCAGCTTAGGGACAGGTATCTCTGGAAACACCATATATTTT. Encoded protein: CASSLGTGISGNTIYF. Drawing the rest from reference TRBV7-3 and TRBJ1-3, the complete variable domain is GAGVSQTPSNKVTEKGKYVELRCDPISGHTALYWYRQSLGQGPEFLIYFQGTGAADDSGLPNDRFFAVRPEGSVSTLKIQRTERGDSAVYLCASSLGTGISGNTIYFGEGSWLTVV.

V and J are TRBV7-6 and TRBJ2-5, with 12 bases aligning to TRBD1. Germline loops: CDR1 SGHVS, CDR2 FNYEAQ. The CDR3 sequence is 15 residues long. With V trimmed by 5 bases and J by 4 bases, 5 bases remained unmatched. The CDR3 bases are TGTGCCAGCAGCCTCGGGACAGGGGGCGGAGAGACCCAGTACTTC. Translated: CASSLGTGGGETQYF.

The V and J genes are TRBV2 and TRBJ2-3, with D maybe TRBD2 (6 bases). The CDR3 is made up of 15 amino acids. Germline values: CDR1 SNHLY, CDR2 FYNNEI. V was trimmed by 2 bases and J by 1 base, leaving 10 bases between them. This chain's CDR3 is CASSEIGGGTDTQYF. The CDR3, as DNA: TGTGCCAGCAGTGAAATCGGCGGGGGCACAGATACGCAGTATTTT. Using reference TRBV2 and TRBJ2-3 for the parts outside the CDR3, the full variable domain is EPEVTQTPSHQVTQMGQEVILRCVPISNHLYFYWYRQILGQKVEFLVSFYNNEISEKSEIFDDQFSVERPDGSNFTLKIRSTKLEDSAMYFCASSEIGGGTDTQYFGPGTRLTVL.

The V gene is TRBV30, the J gene TRBJ2-3, with 8 bases that match TRBD1. Trimming at V came to 4 bases and at J to 9 bases, leaving 6 bases not matched to a gene. CDR3 length: 12 residues. In germline, CDR1 is GTSNPN, CDR2 SVGIG (reference sequence). In DNA form, the CDR3 reads TGTGCCTGGACCCGGGACAGGTCAACGCAGTATTTT. Translating gives CAWTRDRSTQYF.

Only one count was recorded for this clone. The rearrangement links TRBV15 to TRBJ2-1, with 8 bases that match TRBD1. The CDR3 has 15 amino acids. Germline values: CDR1 LNHNV, CDR2 YYDKDF (reference sequence). Trimming took 3 bases from V and 4 from J; bases not matched to a gene: 5. The CDR3: CATSRDRVSYNEQFF. In DNA form, the CDR3 reads TGTGCCACCAGCAGGGACAGGGTATCATACAATGAGCAGTTCTTC.

The rearrangement uses TRBV5-5 and TRBJ1-5, with TRBD1 matching 9 bases. The CDR3 loop spans 18 amino acids. Germline values: CDR1 SGHKS, CDR2 YYEKEE (reference sequence). V lost 6 bases to trimming and J lost 1 base; unmatched junction nucleotides: 14. In nucleotides, the CDR3 is TGTGCCAGCAACAAGGGGGACAGGGCTAAAATAAGCAATCAGCCCCAGCATTTT. Protein: CASNKGDRAKISNQPQHF.

This clone showed up just once. The chain combines TRBV18 with TRBJ1-2, with D tentatively TRBD1 (6 bases). Between the trimmed V and J ends, which lost 2 bases and 8 bases, there was a span of 12 bases. This CDR3 is 13 amino acids long. In germline, CDR1 is KGHSH, CDR2 LQKENI. The CDR3 DNA is TGTGCCAGCTCACCAGCCAGGGGTGAAGGCTACACCTTC. Amino acid sequence: CASSPARGEGYTF.

This rearrangement joins TRBV5-3 to TRBJ1-5; TRBD1 matches 9 bases. TRBV5-3 is placed among ORFs of uncertain function. The CDR3 is made up of 16 amino acids. V gave up 4 bases and J gave up 5 bases; unmatched junction bases: 10. The CDR3, as DNA: TGTGCCAGAAGCGGAAGGACAGGGGCCGGTGATCAGCCCCAGCATTTT. It encodes CARSGRTGAGDQPQHF.

The J gene is TRBJ2-1, the V gene TRBV27; tentative D call: TRBD2 (6 bases). CDR1 and CDR2 (germline): MNHEY, SMNVEV (reference sequence). Deletions cut 0 bases from V and 3 bases from J, with 15 bases between. CDR3 length equals 17 residues. The CDR3 coding sequence is TGTGCCAGCAGTTTATCGACTCGCGGGAACGACTACAATGAGCAGTTCTTC. It is translated as CASSLSTRGNDYNEQFF.

The V call is TRBV19, the J call TRBJ1-1, with 8 bases identical to TRBD1. V lost 5 bases to trimming and J lost 0 bases; unmatched junction nucleotides: 2. Germline lookup yields CDR1 LNHDA and CDR2 SQIVND (reference sequence). This CDR3 comprises 14 residues. CDR3 DNA: TGTGCCAGTAGTTACAGGGGGTTGAACACTGAAGCTTTCTTT. As protein: CASSYRGLNTEAFF.

The table lists this clone with a few counts. The gene calls are TRBV19 and TRBJ2-5; 11 bases align to TRBD2. The CDR3 extends over 17 amino acids. V lost 1 base, J lost 1 base, and 5 bases stayed unmatched. The germline V gene has CDR1 LNHDA and CDR2 SQIVND (reference sequence). CDR3 sequence (DNA): TGTGCCAGTAGTATAGTAGGCACTAGCGGGGGCCAAGAGACCCAGTACTTC. Protein sequence: CASSIVGTSGGQETQYF.

The count of this clone is one. V is TRBV19 and J is TRBJ2-4; TRBD2 matches 12 bases. Trimming at V came to 5 bases and at J to 0 bases, leaving 5 bases not matched to a gene. CDR3 length equals 17 residues. In germline, CDR1 is LNHDA, CDR2 SQIVND (reference sequence). The CDR3 region is CASSVGTSGLAKNIQYF. CDR3 sequence (DNA): TGTGCCAGTAGTGTCGGGACTAGCGGGTTAGCCAAAAACATTCAGTACTTC.

The V gene is TRBV28, the J gene TRBJ2-3, with D possibly matching TRBD1 (5 bases). Germline V lookup: CDR1 MDHEN, CDR2 SYDVKM. V lost 3 bases and J 1 base, leaving 8 bases between the germline ends. The CDR3 loop spans 14 amino acids. The CDR3 DNA reads TGTGCCAGCAGTTTTGTAGGGGGCACAGATACGCAGTATTTT. Its protein is CASSFVGGTDTQYF.

The chain couples TRBV28 to TRBJ1-5; tentative D call: TRBD1 (6 bases). The CDR3 runs to 15 residues. V lost 7 bases to trimming and J lost 5 bases, with 18 bases between them. Germline loops: CDR1 MDHEN, CDR2 SYDVKM. CDR3 residues: CASTPGGEGDQPQHF. The CDR3 DNA reads TGTGCCAGCACCCCCGGAGGGGAGGGGGATCAGCCCCAGCATTTT.

Here the CDR3 DNA reads TGTGCCCGGGGGGGGATAGGGGGCCTGAACACTGAAGCTTTCTTT. Translation gives CARGGIGGLNTEAFF. The V gene is TRBV28, the J gene TRBJ1-1; 7 bases fit TRBD1. CDR1 and CDR2 from the germline V gene are MDHEN and SYDVKM. The CDR3 contains 15 residues. V gave up 11 bases and J gave up 0 bases; unmatched junction bases: 12.

Concerning this clone: Other DNA sequences of this sample code for an identical CDR3. The gene calls are TRBV7-9 and TRBJ2-5, with D hard to call. V lost 5 bases and J 5 bases, leaving 6 bases between the germline ends. The CDR3 consists of 11 residues. CDR1 is SEHNR and CDR2 is FQNEAQ in the germline V gene (reference sequence). The CDR3 is CASSPQETQYF. In DNA, the CDR3 is TGTGCCAGCAGCCCGCAGGAGACCCAGTACTTC.

The chain combines TRBV9 with TRBJ2-1; 10 bases match TRBD1. Trimming took 0 bases from V and 14 from J; bases not matched to a gene: 11. The germline V gene has CDR1 SGDLS and CDR2 YYNGEE. This CDR3 is built from 15 residues. The CDR3 DNA reads as TGTGCCAGCAGCGTAGAACTTCGGGGACAGGGGAAAGAGTTCTTC. Its protein is CASSVELRGQGKEFF.

J is TRBJ1-1 and V is TRBV18, with 10 bases identical to TRBD1. The CDR3 is made up of 17 amino acids. CDR1 and CDR2 from the germline V gene are KGHSH and LQKENI. J lost 8 bases, V lost 2 bases, and 14 bases had no gene match. CDR3 protein: CASSPGKGQGPLGEAFF. CDR3 DNA: TGTGCCAGCTCACCAGGGAAGGGACAGGGGCCATTGGGAGAAGCTTTCTTT.

The chain links TRBV19 to TRBJ1-1; 8 bases are a match to TRBD1. Germline CDR1 reads LNHDA; CDR2 reads SQIVND (reference sequence). V shed 8 bases and J 2 bases; nucleotides not matched to a gene: 16. This CDR3 region has 17 residues. CDR3 sequence: CASAPGGLGALNTEAFF. Written as DNA, the CDR3 is TGTGCCAGTGCCCCAGGGGGCCTCGGGGCCCTCAACACTGAAGCTTTCTTT.

The chain is built from TRBV28 and TRBJ1-1, with 10 bases identical to TRBD1. V lost 5 bases and J lost 4; bases outside the gene matches: 7. CDR1 is MDHEN and CDR2 is SYDVKM in the germline V gene. This CDR3 spans 15 amino acids. The CDR3 reads CASSTVTGGGTEAFF. The CDR3 nucleotides are TGTGCCAGCAGTACCGTGACAGGGGGCGGCACTGAAGCTTTCTTT.

The chain has TRBV7-6 and TRBJ2-3; tentatively, D is TRBD2 (6 bases). Germline CDR1 is SGHVS and CDR2 is FNYEAQ. This CDR3 is 17 amino acids long. Trimming cost V 4 bases and J 1 base, with 18 bases left between them. The CDR3 DNA reads as TGTGCCAGCAGCTCTTTGGCGGGGACGGGGGGCACAGATACGCAGTATTTT. It codes for CASSSLAGTGGTDTQYF.

V gene TRBV7-9 combines with J gene TRBJ1-2; 9 bases line up with TRBD1. Germline values: CDR1 SEHNR, CDR2 FQNEAQ (reference sequence). This CDR3 has 17 residues. V gave up 4 bases and J gave up 8 bases; unmatched junction bases: 17. CDR3 region: CASSSFRDRENMRGYTF. CDR3 nucleotide sequence: TGTGCCAGCAGCTCCTTTAGGGACAGGGAGAATATGAGAGGCTACACCTTC.

The V call is TRBV27, the J call TRBJ1-2; 9 nucleotides agree with TRBD1. The CDR3 is 14 residues long. Germline-derived CDR1 and CDR2 are MNHEY and SMNVEV (reference sequence). With 6 bases clipped from V and 4 bases from J, the junction kept 6 bases outside the gene matches. The CDR3 sequence is CASSETGGFYGYTF. As DNA, the CDR3 is TGTGCCAGCAGCGAAACAGGGGGCTTCTATGGCTACACCTTC.

CDR3 nucleotide sequence: TGTGCCAGCGGATTTAACTATGGAGGCTACACCTTC. Amino acids: CASGFNYGGYTF. V usage is TRBV5-4 and J usage is TRBJ1-2, with D uncertain. Germline CDR1 SGHNT, CDR2 YYREEE (reference sequence). Trimming cost V 7 bases and J 8 bases, with 15 bases left between them. The CDR3 contains 12 residues.